These 25 T cell receptor beta chains originate from one sample sequenced in a study of Tregs in tolerant kidney transplant recipients (dated by TCRdb to about 2019). Library prep was done by the immunoSEQ multiplex PCR assay. Sourced from immuneACCESS, this table was stored by TCRdb with only in-frame sequences that have V and J called. A share of the clones is absent; for the studies checked, an unresolved V gene accounts for under half, and the remainder has no known explanation. For this sample there are hundreds of thousands of clones; 80% to 85% appear just once. Less than 0.75% of the sample is held by the ten biggest clonotypes. The material sequenced was CD4+ T cells from blood. The receptors shown here come from a human donor in good health.

The DNA for the CDR3 is TGCGCCAGCAGCTGGACAGGGCTTAATCAGCCCCAGCATTTT. Translation: CASSWTGLNQPQHF. The chain is built from TRBV5-1 and TRBJ1-5, with 8 bases that match TRBD1. V lost 3 bases, J lost 4 bases, and 3 bases stayed unmatched. CDR3 length: 14 residues. CDR1 and CDR2 (germline): SGHRS, YFSETQ.

This sequence joins TRBV5-1 and TRBJ2-3; no firm D call. The CDR3 extends over 14 amino acids. V was shortened by 0 bases and J by 5 bases, with 10 bases between the two germline ends. CDR1 and CDR2 (germline): SGHRS, YFSETQ. CDR3 protein: CASSLAEVEDTQYF. In DNA form, the CDR3 reads TGCGCCAGCAGCTTGGCCGAAGTGGAAGATACGCAGTATTTT.

The chain couples TRBV27 to TRBJ2-7; D is unresolved. Germline values: CDR1 MNHEY, CDR2 SMNVEV (reference sequence). The CDR3 is made up of 16 amino acids. V shed 2 bases and J shed 2 bases, with 16 bases lying between them. The CDR3: CASSLRPSQVTYEQYF. The CDR3 DNA reads as TGTGCCAGCAGTTTAAGGCCCAGCCAGGTCACCTACGAGCAGTACTTC.

The J gene is TRBJ2-5, the V gene TRBV2; D is unresolved. This CDR3 spans 12 amino acids. The ends were cut back, 1 base at V and 5 bases at J, with 5 bases in the middle. Germline CDR1 is SNHLY and CDR2 is FYNNEI. The CDR3 region has the DNA TGTGCCAGCAGTGAAGGGCAGGAGACCCAGTACTTC. Residues: CASSEGQETQYF.

The V and J genes are TRBV6-1 and TRBJ2-3; 9 nucleotides match TRBD1. The CDR3 is 14 residues long. V gave up 5 bases and J gave up 3 bases; unmatched junction bases: 3. CDR1 and CDR2 (germline): MNHNS, SASEGT. This CDR3 reads CASSMDRGTDTQYF. DNA for the CDR3: TGTGCCAGCAGTATGGACAGGGGTACAGATACGCAGTATTTT.

This clone was observed a single time. The genes are TRBV7-2 and TRBJ2-7; 8 bases fit TRBD2. V was clipped by 6 bases and J by 0 bases; unmatched bases: 10. Germline assignment: CDR1 SGHTA and CDR2 FQGNSA. The CDR3 sequence is 16 residues long. DNA for the CDR3: TGTGCCAGCAGTGTTAGCGGCGGGAGGAACTCCTACGAGCAGTACTTC. Translation gives CASSVSGGRNSYEQYF.

In regard to this clone: The sample carries other DNA sequences with the same CDR3. This rearrangement joins TRBV11-2 to TRBJ1-1; D is ambiguous. The ends were cut back, 1 base at V and 1 base at J, with 7 bases in the middle. Germline CDR1 and CDR2: SGHAT and FQNNGV. This CDR3 is 14 amino acids long. Written as DNA, the CDR3 is TGTGCCAGCAGCTTAGCCGGGCGGAACACTGAAGCTTTCTTT. Its protein product is CASSLAGRNTEAFF. Complete variable domain (other parts from reference TRBV11-2 and TRBJ1-1): EAGVAQSPRYKIIEKRQSVAFWCNPISGHATLYWYQQILGQGPKLLIQFQNNGVVDDSQLPKDRFSAERLKGVDSTLKIQPAKLEDSAVYLCASSLAGRNTEAFFGQGTRLTVV.

V gene TRBV6-5 combines with J gene TRBJ1-4, with D possibly matching TRBD1 (5 bases). Germline V gene data show CDR1 as MNHEY and CDR2 as SVGAGI. V lost 0 bases and J lost 8, with 16 bases in between. The CDR3 spans 16 residues. CDR3 DNA sequence: TGTGCCAGCAGTTACTCCCCGGGGCGCGTAGAGGAAAAACTGTTTTTT. Its translation is CASSYSPGRVEEKLFF.

This clone was counted at least ten times. CDR3 amino acids: CATRSRGTTGYLDVEKLFF. The DNA for the CDR3 is TGTGCCACCCGATCAAGAGGGACCACGGGATACCTAGATGTTGAAAAACTGTTTTTT. The chain couples TRBV27 to TRBJ1-4, with D possibly matching TRBD1 (5 bases). Trimming stripped 10 bases from V and 7 bases from J, with 34 bases between. Germline V CDR1 and CDR2: MNHEY, SMNVEV (reference sequence). CDR3 length equals 19 residues.

The CDR3 bases are TGCGCCAGCAGCTTTTGGCGACAGGGGGGTGACTATGGCTACACCTTC. As protein: CASSFWRQGGDYGYTF. This chain connects TRBV5-1 to TRBJ1-2; TRBD1 matches at 9 bases. The germline CDR1 and CDR2 sequences are SGHRS and YFSETQ. CDR3 size: 16 residues. With V trimmed by 2 bases and J by 3 bases, 8 bases remained unmatched.

This chain uses TRBV5-1 with TRBJ2-5; D call uncertain. TRBJ2-7 explains the end of the DNA better; the J call may be wrong. The germline V gene has CDR1 SGHRS and CDR2 YFSETQ. This CDR3 spans 15 amino acids. The DNA of the CDR3 is TGCGCCAGCAGCTTGGTTGTAGGGCCCTACTACGAGCAGTACTTC. Translated, it gives CASSLVVGPYYEQYF.

The V gene is TRBV29-1, the J gene TRBJ2-1; 8 nucleotides match TRBD2. Germline values: CDR1 SQVTM, CDR2 ANQGSEA. Unmatched junction bases numbered 4, after V lost 0 bases and J lost 0 bases. CDR3 size: 16 residues. CDR3 region: CSVEDLSGSSYNEQFF. The DNA of the CDR3 is TGCAGCGTTGAAGATCTCAGCGGGAGCTCCTACAATGAGCAGTTCTTC.

The sample holds a few counts of this clone. The chain links TRBV9 to TRBJ2-2; D is perhaps TRBD1 or TRBD2 (5 bases each). The germline CDR1 and CDR2 sequences are SGDLS and YYNGEE. Trimming stripped 2 bases from V and 6 bases from J, with 17 bases between. The length of the CDR3 is 16 residues. CDR3 nucleotide sequence: TGTGCCAGCAGCGTCACGAGGGACCCGGGGTCCGGGGAGCTGTTTTTT. It specifies CASSVTRDPGSGELFF.

This chain uses TRBV7-8 with TRBJ2-7; D is perhaps TRBD2 (5 bases). Germline CDR1 and CDR2: SGHVS and FQNEAQ. The length of the CDR3 is 12 residues. V lost 5 bases to trimming and J lost 7 bases, with 12 bases between them. CDR3 region: CASSPPSGEQYF. CDR3 coding DNA: TGTGCCAGCAGCCCCCCGTCGGGGGAGCAGTACTTC.

The chain has TRBV15 and TRBJ1-1, with D hard to call. Germline values: CDR1 LNHNV, CDR2 YYDKDF (reference sequence). V dropped 1 base and J dropped 4 bases, with 7 bases sitting between them. This CDR3 spans 13 amino acids. The CDR3 DNA sequence: TGTGCCACCAGCAGAGTAGGGTCCACTGAAGCTTTCTTT. It yields the protein CATSRVGSTEAFF.

The CDR3 loop reads CSVGQPSNTGELFF. The CDR3 DNA sequence: TGCAGCGTGGGACAGCCCTCGAACACCGGGGAGCTGTTTTTT. V usage is TRBV29-1 and J usage is TRBJ2-2; 7 bases map to TRBD1. CDR3 length: 14 residues. The ends lost 6 bases at V and 0 bases at J; junction bases unmatched: 4. Germline values: CDR1 SQVTM, CDR2 ANQGSEA.

The J gene is TRBJ2-2, the V gene TRBV27; the D is unclear. The V gene's germline CDR1 is MNHEY and CDR2 SMNVEV (reference sequence). The CDR3 sequence is 14 residues long. V dropped 5 bases and J dropped 5 bases, with 12 bases sitting between them. The CDR3 loop reads CASSSPTVTGELFF. The CDR3 nucleotides are TGTGCCAGCAGTAGCCCCACAGTTACCGGGGAGCTGTTTTTT.

The J gene is TRBJ1-1, the V gene TRBV4-1, with a possible D match to TRBD1 (6 bases). CDR3 size: 18 residues. Germline V gives CDR1 MGHRA, CDR2 YSYEKL. V was clipped by 0 bases and J by 2 bases, with 19 bases between them. Here the CDR3 reads CASSQDAGRRGINTEAFF. CDR3 DNA: TGCGCCAGCAGCCAAGATGCGGGCAGGAGGGGGATAAACACTGAAGCTTTCTTT.

A few counts support this clone. The J gene is TRBJ1-2, the V gene TRBV5-4; D possibly corresponds to TRBD1 (5 bases). The germline V and J ends were trimmed by 4 bases and 1 base, with 26 bases remaining between them. The germline V gene encodes CDR1 SGHNT and CDR2 YYREEE (reference sequence). This CDR3 comprises 19 residues. The CDR3 region has the DNA TGTGCCAGCAGCCGCAAAAGGATTTCCCGGGACCCTTTTAACTATGGCTACACCTTC. Encoded protein: CASSRKRISRDPFNYGYTF.

The chain links TRBV27 to TRBJ1-4; D might be TRBD1 (5 bases). The CDR3 has 14 amino acids. With 6 bases removed from V and 3 bases from J, the gap between germline ends came to 11 bases. Looked up from germline, CDR1 is MNHEY and CDR2 is SMNVEV (reference sequence). CDR3 sequence reads: CASSNDRANEKLFF. The CDR3 DNA reads TGTGCCAGCAGCAATGACAGAGCTAATGAAAAACTGTTTTTT. Supplemented by reference TRBV27 and TRBJ1-4, the full variable domain reads EAQVTQNPRYLITVTGKKLTVTCSQNMNHEYMSWYRQDPGLGLRQIYYSMNVEVTDKGDVPEGYKVSRKEKRNFPLILESPSPNQTSLYFCASSNDRANEKLFFGSGTQLSVL.

Worth noting for this clone: This same CDR3 is encoded by further DNA sequences in the sample. This chain uses TRBV2 with TRBJ2-2; maybe TRBD1 (5 bases). CDR1 SNHLY and CDR2 FYNNEI come from the germline V gene. Trimming removed 8 bases from V and 5 bases from J, with 18 bases in between. The CDR3 runs to 15 residues. The CDR3 DNA is TGTGCCAGCCTGAGAGAGGACACACAAACCGGGGAGCTGTTTTTT. It codes for CASLREDTQTGELFF.

The CDR3 DNA is TGTGCCAGCTCACCACAGCGGGCTTACAATGAGCAGTTCTTC. This gives the protein CASSPQRAYNEQFF. The genes are TRBV18 and TRBJ2-1; perhaps TRBD2 as D (6 bases). The V and J ends lost 1 base and 4 bases respectively, with 8 bases between them. The CDR3 contains 14 residues. Germline assignment: CDR1 KGHSH and CDR2 LQKENI.

The chain has TRBV7-8 and TRBJ1-1; the match to TRBD1 covers 10 bases. The V segment lost 3 bases and the J segment 4 bases; nucleotides outside the gene matches: 5. Germline-derived CDR1 and CDR2 are SGHVS and FQNEAQ. This CDR3 comprises 15 residues. CDR3 coding DNA: TGTGCCAGCAGCTTCCGGACAGGGGGAGTCACTGAAGCTTTCTTT. This gives the protein CASSFRTGGVTEAFF.

The DNA for the CDR3 is TGTGCCATCAGTGCGGTAGCGGGAGGGTCGCGGGAGCAGTACTTC. It translates to CAISAVAGGSREQYF. V usage is TRBV10-3 and J usage is TRBJ2-7, with 11 bases matching TRBD2. This CDR3 has 15 residues. Germline values: CDR1 ENHRY, CDR2 SYGVKD. The J segment lost 7 bases and the V segment lost 4 bases, leaving 9 bases of the junction unmatched.

The CDR3 here is CASSLALRMETQYF. The CDR3 DNA is TGCGCCAGCAGCTTGGCCTTAAGGATGGAGACCCAGTACTTC. The chain carries TRBV5-1 and TRBJ2-5; D is uncertain. Trimming took off 0 bases at V and 5 bases at J, with 11 bases between the two ends. CDR3 length equals 14 residues. Germline lookup yields CDR1 SGHRS and CDR2 YFSETQ.